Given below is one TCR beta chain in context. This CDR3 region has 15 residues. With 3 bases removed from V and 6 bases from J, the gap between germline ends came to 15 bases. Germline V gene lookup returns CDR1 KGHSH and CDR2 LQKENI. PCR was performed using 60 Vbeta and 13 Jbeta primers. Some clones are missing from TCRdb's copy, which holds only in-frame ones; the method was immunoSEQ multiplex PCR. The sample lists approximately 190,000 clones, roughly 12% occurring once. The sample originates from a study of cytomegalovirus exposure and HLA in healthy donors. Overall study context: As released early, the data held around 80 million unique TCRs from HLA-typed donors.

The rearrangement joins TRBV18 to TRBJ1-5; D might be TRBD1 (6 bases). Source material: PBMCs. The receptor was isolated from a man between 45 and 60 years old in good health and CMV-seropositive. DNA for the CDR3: TGTGCCAGCTCACCCGTCGGGGGGGCAAGTCAGCCCCAGCATTTT. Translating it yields CASSPVGGASQPQHF.